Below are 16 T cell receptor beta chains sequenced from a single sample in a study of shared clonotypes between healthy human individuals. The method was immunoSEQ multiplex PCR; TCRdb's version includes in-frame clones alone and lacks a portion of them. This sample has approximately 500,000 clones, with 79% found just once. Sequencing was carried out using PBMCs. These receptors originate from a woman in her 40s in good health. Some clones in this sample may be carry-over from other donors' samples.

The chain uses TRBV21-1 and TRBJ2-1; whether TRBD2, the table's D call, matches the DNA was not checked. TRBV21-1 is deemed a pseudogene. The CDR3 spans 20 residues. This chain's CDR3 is CASSKGQRGPGLAGYNEQFF. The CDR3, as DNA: TGTGCCAGCAGCAAAGGGCAAAGAGGACCGGGACTAGCGGGTTACAATGAGCAGTTCTTC.

The CDR3 bases are TGCGCCAGCAGCCAAGAGGGACTAGGTCGCGGGTCGGCTAGCACAGATACGCAGTATTTT. It specifies CASSQEGLGRGSASTDTQYF. The chain joins TRBV4-1 to TRBJ2-3; 8 bases match TRBD2. V lost 0 bases and J lost 0; bases outside the gene matches: 14. Germline V gene lookup returns CDR1 MGHRA and CDR2 YSYEKL. This CDR3 comprises 20 residues.

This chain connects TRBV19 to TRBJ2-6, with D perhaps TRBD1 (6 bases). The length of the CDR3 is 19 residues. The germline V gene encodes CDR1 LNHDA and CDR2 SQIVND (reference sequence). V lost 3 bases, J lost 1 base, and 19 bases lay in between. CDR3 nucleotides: TGTGCCAGTAGTATTATTTATGAGACAGGTAAATCTGGGGCCAACGTCCTGACTTTC. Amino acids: CASSIIYETGKSGANVLTF. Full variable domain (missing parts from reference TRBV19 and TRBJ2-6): DGGITQSPKYLFRKEGQNVTLSCEQNLNHDAMYWYRQDPGQGLRLIYYSQIVNDFQKGDIAEGYSVSREKKESFPLTVTSAQKNPTAFYLCASSIIYETGKSGANVLTFGAGSRLTVL.

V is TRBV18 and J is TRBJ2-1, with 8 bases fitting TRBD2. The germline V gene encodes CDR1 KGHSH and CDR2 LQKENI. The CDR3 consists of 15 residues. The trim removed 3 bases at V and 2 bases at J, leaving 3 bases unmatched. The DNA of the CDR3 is TGTGCCAGCTCACCCGGACTAGCTCCCTACAATGAGCAGTTCTTC. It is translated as CASSPGLAPYNEQFF.

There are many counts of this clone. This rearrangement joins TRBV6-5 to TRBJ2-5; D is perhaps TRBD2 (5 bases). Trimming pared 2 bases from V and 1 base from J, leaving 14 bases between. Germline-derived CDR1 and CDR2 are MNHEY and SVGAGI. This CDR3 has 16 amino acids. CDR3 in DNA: TGTGCCAGCAGTTACGGTCGGAGACTACCCCAAGAGACCCAGTACTTC. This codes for CASSYGRRLPQETQYF.

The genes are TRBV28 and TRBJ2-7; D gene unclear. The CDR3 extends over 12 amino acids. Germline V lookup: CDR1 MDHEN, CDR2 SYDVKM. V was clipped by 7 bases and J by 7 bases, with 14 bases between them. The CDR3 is CASTLGDGEQYF. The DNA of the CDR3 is TGTGCCAGCACCCTGGGCGATGGGGAGCAGTACTTC.

CDR3 in DNA: TGCGCCAGCAGCGCAAGGACAGGGAACACAGATACGCAGTATTTT. The encoded protein is CASSARTGNTDTQYF. This chain links TRBV5-1 with TRBJ2-3; 8 nucleotides align to TRBD1. The trim removed 4 bases at V and 2 bases at J, leaving 6 bases unmatched. The CDR3 consists of 15 residues. Germline loops: CDR1 SGHRS, CDR2 YFSETQ.

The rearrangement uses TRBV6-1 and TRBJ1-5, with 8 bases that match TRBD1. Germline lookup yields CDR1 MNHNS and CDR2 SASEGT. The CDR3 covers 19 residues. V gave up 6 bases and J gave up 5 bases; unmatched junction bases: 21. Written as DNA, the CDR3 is TGTGCCAGCAGCGAACAGGCTGGGACAGGTTTTACTGGTTATCAGCCCCAGCATTTT. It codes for CASSEQAGTGFTGYQPQHF.

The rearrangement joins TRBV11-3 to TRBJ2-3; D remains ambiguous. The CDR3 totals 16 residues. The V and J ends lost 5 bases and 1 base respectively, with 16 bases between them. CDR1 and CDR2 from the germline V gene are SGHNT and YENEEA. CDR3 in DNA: TGTGCCAGCAGCCTCTACATAACCTGGGGCACAGATACGCAGTATTTT. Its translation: CASSLYITWGTDTQYF.

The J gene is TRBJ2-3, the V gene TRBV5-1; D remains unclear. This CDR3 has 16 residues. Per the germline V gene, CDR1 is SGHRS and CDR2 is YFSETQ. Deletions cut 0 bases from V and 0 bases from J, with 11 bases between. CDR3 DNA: TGCGCCAGCAGCTTGGTCCGGGCGGCTAGCACAGATACGCAGTATTTT. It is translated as CASSLVRAASTDTQYF. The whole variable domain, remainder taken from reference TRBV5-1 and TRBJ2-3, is KAGVTQTPRYLIKTRGQQVTLSCSPISGHRSVSWYQQTPGQGLQFLFEYFSETQRNKGNFPGRFSGRQFSNSRSEMNVSTLELGDSALYLCASSLVRAASTDTQYFGPGTRLTVL.

The CDR3 DNA follows: TGTGCCAGCAGCTTAGATCTCATAGTCGGGCAGGGACACTCCTACGAGCAGTACTTC. This encodes CASSLDLIVGQGHSYEQYF. The chain couples TRBV11-3 to TRBJ2-7; D possibly corresponds to TRBD1 (6 bases). Looked up from germline, CDR1 is SGHNT and CDR2 is YENEEA. Trimming removed 0 bases from V and 0 bases from J, with 21 bases in between. The CDR3 contains 19 residues.

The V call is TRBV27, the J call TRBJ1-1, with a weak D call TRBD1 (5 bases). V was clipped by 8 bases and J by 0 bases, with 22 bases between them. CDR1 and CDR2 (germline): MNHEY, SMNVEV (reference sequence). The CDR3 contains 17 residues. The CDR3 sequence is CASVPRTGASLNTEAFF. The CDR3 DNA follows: TGTGCCAGCGTTCCGCGAACAGGAGCCTCCTTGAACACTGAAGCTTTCTTT.

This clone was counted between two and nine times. In nucleotides, the CDR3 is TGCGCCAGCAGACTAGCGGGAGGATCCTACAATGAGCAGTTCTTC. Its protein is CASRLAGGSYNEQFF. The genes are TRBV10-2 and TRBJ2-1, with 12 nucleotides matching TRBD2. J lost 1 base, V lost 6 bases, and 1 base had no gene match. There are 15 residues in the CDR3. CDR1 WSHSY and CDR2 SAAADI come from the germline V gene.

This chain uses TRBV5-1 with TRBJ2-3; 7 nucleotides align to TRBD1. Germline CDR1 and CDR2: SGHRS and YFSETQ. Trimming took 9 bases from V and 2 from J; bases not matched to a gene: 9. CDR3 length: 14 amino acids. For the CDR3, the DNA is TGCGCCACCACGACAGGGCGCGACACAGATACGCAGTATTTT. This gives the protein CATTTGRDTDTQYF.

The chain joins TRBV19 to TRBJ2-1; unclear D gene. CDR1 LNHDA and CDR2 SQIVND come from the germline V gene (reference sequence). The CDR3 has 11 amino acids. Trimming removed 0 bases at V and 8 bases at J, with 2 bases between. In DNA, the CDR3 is TGTGCCAGTAGTATAGATCATGAGCAGTTCTTC. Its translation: CASSIDHEQFF.

This CDR3 is CASSPLRDRGSGELFF. The CDR3 DNA reads as TGTGCCAGCAGCCCCCTCCGGGACAGGGGAAGCGGGGAGCTGTTTTTT. This chain connects TRBV14 to TRBJ2-2; 10 bases map to TRBD1. The CDR3 length is 16 residues. The germline V gene encodes CDR1 SGHDN and CDR2 FVKESK. J gave up 7 bases and V 4 bases, and 9 bases lay outside the gene matches.